This T cell receptor (beta chain) was sequenced in a study of T cells in localized non-small cell lung cancer. The CDR3 consists of 16 residues. Trimming took off 2 bases at V and 7 bases at J, with 17 bases between the two ends. The V gene's germline CDR1 is KGHSH and CDR2 LQKENI. The data were produced by immunoSEQ multiplex PCR, yet TCRdb's version contains in-frame clones alone and is incomplete. Of 90,000 to 95,000 clones in the sample, roughly 87% were seen once. This clonotype originated in a man aged 35 to 69 with stage I squamous cell lung carcinoma. The chain recombines TRBV18 with TRBJ1-4; a possible D gene is TRBD1 (5 bases). Sample: peripheral blood, taken before any cancer treatment. The CDR3 DNA is TGTGCCAGCTCACCAGCGTATGGGGCCGGGGGTGAAAAACTGTTTTTT. Translating it yields CASSPAYGAGGEKLFF.